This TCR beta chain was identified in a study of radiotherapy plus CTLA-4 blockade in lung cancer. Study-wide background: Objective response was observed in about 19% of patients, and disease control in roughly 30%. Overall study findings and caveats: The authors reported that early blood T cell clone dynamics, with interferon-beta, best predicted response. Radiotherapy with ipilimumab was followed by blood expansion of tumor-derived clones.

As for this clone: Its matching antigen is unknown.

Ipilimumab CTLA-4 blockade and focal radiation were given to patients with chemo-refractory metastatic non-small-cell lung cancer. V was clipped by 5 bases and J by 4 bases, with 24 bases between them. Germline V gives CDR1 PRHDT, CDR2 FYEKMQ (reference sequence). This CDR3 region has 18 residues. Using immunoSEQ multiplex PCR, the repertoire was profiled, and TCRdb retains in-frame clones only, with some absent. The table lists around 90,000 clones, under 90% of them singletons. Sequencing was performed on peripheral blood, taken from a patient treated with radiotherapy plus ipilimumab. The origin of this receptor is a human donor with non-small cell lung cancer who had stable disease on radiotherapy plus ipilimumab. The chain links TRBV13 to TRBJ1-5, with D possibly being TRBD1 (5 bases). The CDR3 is CASSPQRQFILINQPQHF. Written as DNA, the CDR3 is TGTGCCAGCAGCCCCCAAAGACAGTTTATTTTGATTAATCAGCCCCAGCATTTT.